The next 31 T cell receptor beta chains were all read from a single sample in a study of shared clonotypes between healthy human individuals. Sequencing used immunoSEQ multiplex PCR; TCRdb keeps in-frame clones, though not all of them. The sample lists 1.5 million to 2.5 million clones; roughly 95% were seen once. Naive CD8 cells lacked CD45RO, underwent positive selection for CCR7 and left out terminally differentiated effector memory CD45RA+ cells. Sequences were obtained from naive CD8+ T cells sorted from blood. All receptors derive from a man younger than 30 in good health.

The chain is built from TRBV6-5 and TRBJ2-5; the D gene could be TRBD1 or TRBD2 (5 bases each). Deletions cut 0 bases from V and 5 bases from J, with 13 bases between. The germline V gene encodes CDR1 MNHEY and CDR2 SVGAGI. This CDR3 contains 15 residues. The CDR3 coding sequence is TGTGCCAGCAGTTACTCGGGGGAGTCGGGGGAGACCCAGTACTTC. This translates into CASSYSGESGETQYF.

This chain uses TRBV5-4 with TRBJ2-1; D not resolved. V was shortened by 4 bases and J by 12 bases, with 20 bases between the two germline ends. Per the germline V gene, CDR1 is SGHNT and CDR2 is YYREEE (reference sequence). This CDR3 is 14 amino acids long. This CDR3 is CASSLAQPLTLQFF. CDR3 nucleotide sequence: TGTGCCAGCAGCCTTGCTCAACCCTTAACCCTGCAGTTCTTC. Combining the CDR3 with reference TRBV5-4 and TRBJ2-1 gives the whole variable domain ETGVTQSPTHLIKTRGQQVTLRCSSQSGHNTVSWYQQALGQGPQFIFQYYREEENGRGNFPPRFSGLQFPNYSSELNVNALELDDSALYLCASSLAQPLTLQFFGPGTRLTVL.

Turning to this clone: This specimen includes other DNA sequences encoding the same CDR3. The J gene is TRBJ2-7, the V gene TRBV5-4; D not resolved. The V end was cut by 0 bases, the J end by 0 bases, with 7 bases between. Germline lookup yields CDR1 SGHNT and CDR2 YYREEE (reference sequence). The CDR3 totals 14 residues. In nucleotides, the CDR3 is TGTGCCAGCAGCTTGGGGCAGCTCTCCTACGAGCAGTACTTC. Its protein is CASSLGQLSYEQYF.

V is TRBV6-1 and J is TRBJ2-2, with 13 bases matching TRBD2. CDR1 and CDR2 from the germline V gene are MNHNS and SASEGT. Trimming cost V 1 base and J 3 bases; bases outside gene matches: 5. The CDR3 extends over 18 amino acids. The CDR3 sequence is CASSEGLAGGFYTGELFF. The DNA for the CDR3 is TGTGCCAGCAGTGAAGGACTAGCGGGAGGTTTCTACACCGGGGAGCTGTTTTTT.

This chain uses TRBV27 with TRBJ2-7, with 10 bases aligning to TRBD1. V lost 5 bases to trimming and J lost 1 base; unmatched junction nucleotides: 11. CDR1 is MNHEY, CDR2 SMNVEV, per germline (reference sequence). This CDR3 has 17 residues. The CDR3 DNA follows: TGTGCCAGCAGTCACGGGACAGGGGAGGGTGGTTCCTACGAGCAGTACTTC. Translating it yields CASSHGTGEGGSYEQYF.

This sequence joins TRBV2 and TRBJ2-1, with 7 positions matching TRBD2. CDR1 and CDR2 from the germline V gene are SNHLY and FYNNEI. The V and J ends lost 5 bases and 2 bases, in that order; junction bases with no gene match: 6. This CDR3 is 15 amino acids long. The CDR3 DNA is TGTGCCAGCAGTCGCCCTGGACTAGCCTACAATGAGCAGTTCTTC. This sequence encodes CASSRPGLAYNEQFF. Using reference TRBV2 and TRBJ2-1 for the parts outside the CDR3, the full variable domain is EPEVTQTPSHQVTQMGQEVILRCVPISNHLYFYWYRQILGQKVEFLVSFYNNEISEKSEIFDDQFSVERPDGSNFTLKIRSTKLEDSAMYFCASSRPGLAYNEQFFGPGTRLTVL.

This chain joins TRBV2 and TRBJ2-7, with TRBD1 identical over 7 bases. This CDR3 is 15 amino acids long. V shed 3 bases, J shed 6 bases, and the junction held 11 bases outside the gene matches. Germline values: CDR1 SNHLY, CDR2 FYNNEI. CDR3 residues: CASSEIQTGTSEQYF. DNA for the CDR3: TGTGCCAGCAGTGAGATACAGACAGGGACCTCCGAGCAGTACTTC.

Remarks on this clone: This specimen includes other DNA sequences encoding the same CDR3. This rearrangement joins TRBV7-9 to TRBJ2-3, with D hard to call. Trimming left V 0 bases short and J 3 bases short, with 4 bases between. Per the germline V gene, CDR1 is SEHNR and CDR2 is FQNEAQ (reference sequence). This CDR3 region has 13 residues. The CDR3 bases are TGTGCCAGCAGCTTAGCGCTAACAGATACGCAGTATTTT. Its translation is CASSLALTDTQYF.

The chain combines TRBV27 with TRBJ2-7; no clear D gene. Germline V gene lookup returns CDR1 MNHEY and CDR2 SMNVEV (reference sequence). CDR3 length: 14 amino acids. Trimming removed 5 bases from V and 6 bases from J, with 17 bases in between. The CDR3 bases are TGTGCCAGCAGTCCCGGTTCTTCCCTGTTCGAGCAGTACTTC. Its protein product is CASSPGSSLFEQYF.

J is TRBJ2-7 and V is TRBV6-1; 7 bases line up with TRBD2. Looked up from germline, CDR1 is MNHNS and CDR2 is SASEGT. This CDR3 region has 15 residues. Germline trimming cut 2 bases from V and 5 bases from J; bases unmatched to any gene: 9. This chain's CDR3 is CASSELAGVTHEQYF. CDR3 sequence (DNA): TGTGCCAGCAGTGAACTCGCGGGAGTTACCCACGAGCAGTACTTC.

Points on this clone: The same CDR3 arises from other DNA sequences in this sample as well. The genes are TRBV6-1 and TRBJ2-7; 7 nucleotides align to TRBD1. The CDR3 is 13 amino acids. CDR1 and CDR2 (germline): MNHNS, SASEGT. With V trimmed by 9 bases and J by 4 bases, 9 bases remained unmatched. The CDR3 coding sequence is TGTGCCAGTTCGAACAGGGGCCCGTACGAGCAGTACTTC. Its protein product is CASSNRGPYEQYF.

The chain links TRBV7-9 to TRBJ1-5; TRBD1 might be the D (6 bases). CDR1 SEHNR and CDR2 FQNEAQ come from the germline V gene (reference sequence). The CDR3 consists of 11 residues. Trimming removed 8 bases at V and 5 bases at J, with 7 bases between. The CDR3 nucleotides are TGTGCCAGCGGGGGGCATCAGCCCCAGCATTTT. It encodes CASGGHQPQHF.

This chain connects TRBV30 to TRBJ2-3, with TRBD2 as a possible D gene (5 bases). CDR1 and CDR2 (germline): GTSNPN, SVGIG (reference sequence). Trimming took off 5 bases at V and 2 bases at J, with 17 bases between the two ends. There are 15 residues in the CDR3. CDR3 loop: CAWWVIGLDTDTQYF. CDR3 coding DNA: TGTGCCTGGTGGGTTATAGGACTGGACACAGATACGCAGTATTTT.

V and J are TRBV19 and TRBJ2-6; 10 bases agree with TRBD1. CDR1 is LNHDA and CDR2 is SQIVND in the germline V gene (reference sequence). Losses at the gene ends were 6 bases for V and 5 bases for J; bases not matched to a gene: 10. This CDR3 is 17 amino acids long. The CDR3 sequence is CASSIGQGDSRANVLTF. Written as DNA, the CDR3 is TGTGCCAGTAGCATCGGACAGGGGGATTCTAGGGCCAACGTCCTGACTTTC. Variable domain in full (rest from reference TRBV19 and TRBJ2-6): DGGITQSPKYLFRKEGQNVTLSCEQNLNHDAMYWYRQDPGQGLRLIYYSQIVNDFQKGDIAEGYSVSREKKESFPLTVTSAQKNPTAFYLCASSIGQGDSRANVLTFGAGSRLTVL.

The rearrangement joins TRBV6-5 to TRBJ1-1; 7 bases are shared with TRBD1. The CDR3 covers 14 residues. Per the germline V gene, CDR1 is MNHEY and CDR2 is SVGAGI. J gave up 3 bases and V 7 bases, and 8 bases lay outside the gene matches. CDR3 coding DNA: TGTGCCAGCAAGACGTTGGGACAGTACACTGAAGCTTTCTTT. This codes for CASKTLGQYTEAFF.

This clone appeared a few times. This chain uses TRBV27 with TRBJ1-2, with D unresolved. The CDR3 has 12 amino acids. V lost 4 bases and J lost 6, with 9 bases in between. Germline CDR1 and CDR2: MNHEY and SMNVEV (reference sequence). CDR3 DNA: TGTGCCAGCAGTTCACCTTTTGATGGCTACACCTTC. Residues: CASSSPFDGYTF.

The chain uses TRBV4-2 and TRBJ2-2; D gene unclear. Trimming cost V 0 bases and J 6 bases, with 8 bases left between them. Per germline, CDR1 LGHNA and CDR2 YNFKEQ. CDR3 length: 14 amino acids. The CDR3 region has the DNA TGTGCCAGCAGCCAAGAATTCGGGTCCGGGGAGCTGTTTTTT. Translation gives CASSQEFGSGELFF.

On this clone itself: Other DNA variants within this sample encode the same CDR3. The rearrangement uses TRBV15 and TRBJ1-5, with D possibly TRBD1 on 6 matching bases. The CDR3 runs 15 residues. Germline loops: CDR1 LNHNV, CDR2 YYDKDF (reference sequence). The V end was cut by 5 bases, the J end by 0 bases, with 11 bases between. CDR3 amino acids: CATSQGDISNQPQHF. The CDR3, as DNA: TGTGCCACCAGCCAAGGGGACATTAGCAATCAGCCCCAGCATTTT.

V usage is TRBV6-1 and J usage is TRBJ1-4; no reliable D call. This CDR3 region has 13 residues. Trimming cost V 1 base and J 5 bases, with 5 bases left between them. Germline CDR1 MNHNS, CDR2 SASEGT. The CDR3 region has the DNA TGTGCCAGCAGTGAAGGACGGAATGAAAAACTGTTTTTT. Translation gives CASSEGRNEKLFF.

The rearrangement joins TRBV28 to TRBJ1-1, with a weak D call TRBD1 (6 bases). This CDR3 is 15 amino acids long. In germline, CDR1 is MDHEN, CDR2 SYDVKM. Trimming took off 5 bases at V and 3 bases at J, with 16 bases between the two ends. The CDR3 DNA is TGTGCCAGCAGTGGCAGGGGAATAGCGGACACTGAAGCTTTCTTT. Protein product: CASSGRGIADTEAFF. Together with reference TRBV28 and TRBJ1-1, the CDR3 gives the full variable domain: DVKVTQSSRYLVKRTGEKVFLECVQDMDHENMFWYRQDPGLGLRLIYFSYDVKMKEKGDIPEGYSVSREKKERFSLILESASTNQTSMYLCASSGRGIADTEAFFGQGTRLTVV.

This sequence joins TRBV15 and TRBJ1-5; a possible D gene is TRBD1 (5 bases). The V end lost 6 bases, the J end lost 7 bases, and 13 bases lay between the germline ends. The CDR3 spans 13 residues. CDR1 is LNHNV, CDR2 YYDKDF, per germline (reference sequence). The CDR3 DNA follows: TGTGCCACCAGTTGGGGGGAGGACCAGCCCCAGCATTTT. Translated: CATSWGEDQPQHF.

The rearrangement links TRBV6-5 to TRBJ2-7; D is undetermined. The CDR3 is 14 residues long. CDR1 is MNHEY, CDR2 SVGAGI, per germline. Trimming took 1 base from V and 5 from J, leaving 12 bases between them. The chain's CDR3 is CASSYLSVDDEQYF. In DNA form, the CDR3 reads TGTGCCAGCAGTTACTTGTCTGTGGACGACGAGCAGTACTTC.

This clone showed up just once. DNA for the CDR3: TGTGCCAGCAGCTCCGACGTGGTGTTTCACATTCAGTACTTC. Its translation: CASSSDVVFHIQYF. J is TRBJ2-4 and V is TRBV7-9; D remains ambiguous. V was trimmed by 4 bases and J by 8 bases, leaving 15 bases between them. CDR3 length: 14 amino acids. Germline CDR1 is SEHNR and CDR2 is FQNEAQ (reference sequence).

This clone was recorded only once. The genes are TRBV30 and TRBJ2-3; 8 bases map to TRBD2. The CDR3 sequence is 15 residues long. Germline assignment: CDR1 GTSNPN and CDR2 SVGIG (reference sequence). Trimming at V came to 5 bases and at J to 4 bases, leaving 11 bases not matched to a gene. Here the CDR3 reads CAWEWIGGAADTQYF. DNA for the CDR3: TGTGCCTGGGAGTGGATCGGGGGGGCTGCAGATACGCAGTATTTT.

The V and J genes are TRBV7-6 and TRBJ1-5, with 8 bases aligning to TRBD1. Germline V gene data show CDR1 as SGHVS and CDR2 as FNYEAQ. This CDR3 spans 15 amino acids. V shed 4 bases, J shed 4 bases, and the junction held 6 bases outside the gene matches. CDR3 nucleotides: TGTGCCAGCAGCTACGGACAGGGTGGTAATCAGCCCCAGCATTTT. Translating gives CASSYGQGGNQPQHF.

As for this clone: In the same sample, other DNA sequences code for this CDR3. The rearrangement joins TRBV7-9 to TRBJ2-3; D gene unclear. From germline, CDR1 is SEHNR and CDR2 FQNEAQ (reference sequence). The germline V and J ends were trimmed by 5 bases and 3 bases, with 12 bases remaining between them. The CDR3 is 14 residues long. The CDR3 spells CASSPPLRTDTQYF. CDR3 coding DNA: TGTGCCAGCAGCCCACCACTAAGAACAGATACGCAGTATTTT.

The V call is TRBV27, the J call TRBJ1-1; D unresolved. The germline V gene encodes CDR1 MNHEY and CDR2 SMNVEV (reference sequence). CDR3 length: 13 amino acids. Between the trimmed V and J ends, which lost 5 bases and 4 bases, there was a span of 11 bases. The CDR3: CASSPARPTEAFF. Here the CDR3 DNA reads TGTGCCAGCAGTCCAGCGAGGCCCACTGAAGCTTTCTTT.

The J gene is TRBJ2-5, the V gene TRBV28; weak D call: TRBD1 (6 bases). Trimming cost V 5 bases and J 3 bases, with 19 bases left between them. CDR3 size: 16 residues. The germline V gene encodes CDR1 MDHEN and CDR2 SYDVKM. The CDR3 spells CASSLDSVGREETQYF. DNA of the CDR3: TGTGCCAGCAGTCTGGACAGCGTGGGTCGTGAAGAGACCCAGTACTTC.

This chain uses TRBV5-5 with TRBJ1-6; no clear D gene. Trimming shortened V by 4 bases and J by 5 bases, and 19 bases separated the two germline ends. Germline V CDR1 and CDR2: SGHKS, YYEKEE (reference sequence). The CDR3 runs 17 residues. The CDR3 sequence is CASSRNVGYLNNSPLHF. The DNA of the CDR3 is TGTGCCAGCAGCCGAAACGTTGGGTACTTGAATAATTCACCCCTCCACTTT.

The V gene is TRBV7-2, the J gene TRBJ2-7, with 9 positions matching TRBD1. There are 16 residues in the CDR3. V shed 6 bases and J 4 bases; nucleotides not matched to a gene: 13. Germline CDR1 reads SGHTA; CDR2 reads FQGNSA. CDR3 protein: CASSPTSGQGWYEQYF. Here the CDR3 DNA reads TGTGCCAGCAGTCCAACCTCCGGACAGGGGTGGTACGAGCAGTACTTC.

The chain employs TRBV28 and TRBJ2-3; the match to TRBD1 covers 8 bases. Losses at the gene ends were 7 bases for V and 5 bases for J; bases not matched to a gene: 11. This CDR3 comprises 15 residues. Germline CDR1 is MDHEN and CDR2 is SYDVKM. CDR3 sequence (DNA): TGTGCCAGCATCCCCCAGGGGGCGCGGGAAGATACGCAGTATTTT. Its protein product is CASIPQGAREDTQYF.